The present TCR beta chain was sequenced within a study of beta chain features in type 1 diabetes. As for this clone: No antigen is known for it.

Study-wide findings and caveats: Across all four CD4+ subsets, people with type 1 diabetes showed modestly shorter TCRB CDR3s.

The authors sorted CD4+ naive, central memory, regulatory and stem cell-like memory cells via CD45RO/CCR7/CD25/CD127/CD95/CD27. Post-sort purity exceeded 98% for all sorted populations. The study reverse transcribed the entire isolated RNA, so it sequenced expressed TCRB transcripts. TCRdb's copy holds only in-frame clones and misses some; the assay was immunoSEQ multiplex PCR. The table shows tens of thousands of clones, with around 45% occurring only once. Sequenced input: stem cell memory CD4+ T cells from blood. The receptor comes from a man between 25 and 39 years old with type 1 diabetes.

CDR3 DNA: TGCGCCAGCAGCCTCCCAGGCACAACGAACACTGAAGCTTTCTTT. As protein: CASSLPGTTNTEAFF. This chain connects TRBV5-1 to TRBJ1-1; D gene uncertain. Germline loops: CDR1 SGHRS, CDR2 YFSETQ. Trimming shortened V by 4 bases and J by 1 base, and 14 bases separated the two germline ends. The length of the CDR3 is 15 residues. Based on the CDR3 plus reference TRBV5-1 and TRBJ1-1, the full variable domain is KAGVTQTPRYLIKTRGQQVTLSCSPISGHRSVSWYQQTPGQGLQFLFEYFSETQRNKGNFPGRFSGRQFSNSRSEMNVSTLELGDSALYLCASSLPGTTNTEAFFGQGTRLTVV.